This TCR beta chain was documented in a study of CD8+ T cells in alopecia areata. Sequencing used cDNA as its template, made by extracting RNA and reverse transcribing it. TCRdb's table, derived via immunoSEQ multiplex PCR, lists solely in-frame clones and lacks some. Of 150,000 or so clones in the sample, around half are singletons; the top ten hold just under 20%. The sample holds many counts of this clone. Lesional scalp punch biopsies and peripheral blood came from alopecia areata patients. Germline CDR1 reads LGHNA; CDR2 reads YSLEER. Germline trimming cut 0 bases from V and 0 bases from J; bases unmatched to any gene: 2. The CDR3 length is 17 residues.

The TCR sequence derives from a human donor with alopecia areata. The chain combines TRBV4-3 with TRBJ2-6, with 7 bases matching TRBD1. This specimen was CD8+ T cells sorted from blood, taken at week 0. CDR3 region: CASSQDPGGSGANVLTF. CDR3 bases: TGCGCCAGCAGCCAAGATCCAGGGGGCTCTGGGGCCAACGTCCTGACTTTC.